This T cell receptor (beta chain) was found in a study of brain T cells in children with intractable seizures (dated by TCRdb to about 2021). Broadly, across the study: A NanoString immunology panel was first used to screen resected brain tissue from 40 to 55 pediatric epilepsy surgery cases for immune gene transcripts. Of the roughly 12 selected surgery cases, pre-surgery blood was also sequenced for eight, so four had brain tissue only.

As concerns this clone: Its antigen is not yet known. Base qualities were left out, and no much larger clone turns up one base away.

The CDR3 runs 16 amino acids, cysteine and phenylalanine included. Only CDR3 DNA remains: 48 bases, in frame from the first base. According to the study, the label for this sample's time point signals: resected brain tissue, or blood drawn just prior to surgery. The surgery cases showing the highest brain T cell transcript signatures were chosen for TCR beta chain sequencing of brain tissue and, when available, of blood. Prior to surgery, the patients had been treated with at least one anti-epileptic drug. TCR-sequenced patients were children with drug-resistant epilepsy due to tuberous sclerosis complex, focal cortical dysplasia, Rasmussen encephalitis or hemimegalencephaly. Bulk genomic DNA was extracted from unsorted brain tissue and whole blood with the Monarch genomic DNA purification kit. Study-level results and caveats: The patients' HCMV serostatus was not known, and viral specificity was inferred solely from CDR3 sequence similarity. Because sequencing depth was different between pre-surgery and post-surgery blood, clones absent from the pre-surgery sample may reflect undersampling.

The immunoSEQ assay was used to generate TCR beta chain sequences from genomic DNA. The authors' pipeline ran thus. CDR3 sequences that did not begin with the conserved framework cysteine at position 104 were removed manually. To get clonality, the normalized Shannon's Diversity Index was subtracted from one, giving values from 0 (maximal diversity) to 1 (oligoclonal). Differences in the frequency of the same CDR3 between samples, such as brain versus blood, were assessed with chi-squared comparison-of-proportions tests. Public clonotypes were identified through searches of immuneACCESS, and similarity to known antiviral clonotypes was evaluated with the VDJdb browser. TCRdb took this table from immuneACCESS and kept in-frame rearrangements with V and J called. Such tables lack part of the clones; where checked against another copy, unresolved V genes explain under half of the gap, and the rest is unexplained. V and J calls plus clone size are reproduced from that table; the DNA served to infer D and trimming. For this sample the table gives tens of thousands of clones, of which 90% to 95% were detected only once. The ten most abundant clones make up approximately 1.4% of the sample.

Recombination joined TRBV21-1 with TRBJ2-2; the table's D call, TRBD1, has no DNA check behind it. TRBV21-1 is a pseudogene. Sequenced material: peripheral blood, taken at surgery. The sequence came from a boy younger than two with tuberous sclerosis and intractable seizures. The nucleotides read TGTGCCAGCAGCAAAGCCAGGGGCCCGAACACCGGGGAGCTGTTTTTT. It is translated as CASSKARGPNTGELFF.